This record covers a single T cell receptor beta chain. TCRdb reprocessed the 5' RACE reads and reports one entry per CDR3 protein, with no DNA. The table lists over 110,000 distinct CDR3 sequences. The CDR3 has 14 residues. Germline CDR1 reads SGHTA; CDR2 reads FQGNSA. The data derive from a study of monozygotic twins with inflammatory bowel disease. V usage is TRBV7-2 and J usage is TRBJ2-7. This sequence originates from a human donor with ulcerative colitis or Crohn's disease, or a healthy co-twin of an affected twin (not recorded which). Material for sequencing was blood. This CDR3 is CASSRWAGEYEQYF. The variable domain in full, completed from reference TRBV7-2 and TRBJ2-7, reads GAGVSQSPSNKVTEKGKDVELRCDPISGHTALYWYRQSLGQGLEFLIYFQGNSAPDKSGLPSDRFSAERTGGSVSTLTIQRTQQEDSAVYLCASSRWAGEYEQYFGPGTRLTVT.